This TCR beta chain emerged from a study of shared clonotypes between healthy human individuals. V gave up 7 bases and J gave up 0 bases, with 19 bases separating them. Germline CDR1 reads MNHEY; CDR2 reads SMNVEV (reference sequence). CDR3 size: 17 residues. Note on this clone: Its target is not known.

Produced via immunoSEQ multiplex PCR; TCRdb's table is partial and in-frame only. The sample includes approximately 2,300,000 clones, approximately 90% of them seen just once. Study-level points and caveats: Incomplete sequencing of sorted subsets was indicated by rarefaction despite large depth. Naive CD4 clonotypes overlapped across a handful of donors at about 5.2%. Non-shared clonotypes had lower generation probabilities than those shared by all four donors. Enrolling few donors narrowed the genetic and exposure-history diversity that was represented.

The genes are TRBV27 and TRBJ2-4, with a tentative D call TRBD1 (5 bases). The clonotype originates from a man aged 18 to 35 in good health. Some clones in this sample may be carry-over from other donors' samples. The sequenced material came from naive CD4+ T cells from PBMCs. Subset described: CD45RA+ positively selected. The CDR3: CASTPTMIRVAKNIQYF. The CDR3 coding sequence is TGTGCCAGCACCCCAACCATGATCAGGGTAGCCAAAAACATTCAGTACTTC.